The 26 T cell receptor beta chains reported below all come from one sample, sequenced in a study of shared clonotypes between healthy human individuals. Sequencing used immunoSEQ multiplex PCR; TCRdb keeps in-frame clones, though not all of them. The profile shows some 2,500,000 clones, 85% to 95% of them singletons. The sample consisted of naive CD4+ T cells from PBMCs. Subset defined: CD45RA+ positively selected. The receptors here all came from a man between 18 and 29 years old in good health. Some clones in this sample may be carry-over from other donors' samples.

This rearrangement joins TRBV28 to TRBJ2-1, with 7 bases matching TRBD2. Germline assignment: CDR1 MDHEN and CDR2 SYDVKM. This CDR3 comprises 16 residues. J was trimmed by 4 bases and V by 7 bases; bases with no gene match: 13. CDR3 protein: CASMPAPGGGYNEQFF. CDR3 nucleotide sequence: TGTGCCAGCATGCCGGCCCCTGGCGGGGGATACAATGAGCAGTTCTTC. Using reference TRBV28 and TRBJ2-1 for the parts outside the CDR3, the full variable domain is DVKVTQSSRYLVKRTGEKVFLECVQDMDHENMFWYRQDPGLGLRLIYFSYDVKMKEKGDIPEGYSVSREKKERFSLILESASTNQTSMYLCASMPAPGGGYNEQFFGPGTRLTVL.

The chain joins TRBV29-1 to TRBJ2-5, with D perhaps assigned TRBD1 or TRBD2 (6 bases each). V was cut by 1 base and J by 5 bases, with 11 bases left in between. The CDR3 contains 13 residues. CDR1 and CDR2 from the germline V gene are SQVTM and ANQGSEA. This CDR3 is CSVEVGGPETQYF. The CDR3 region has the DNA TGCAGCGTTGAAGTTGGGGGGCCCGAGACCCAGTACTTC.

A remark on this clone: Within the sample, other DNA sequences also encode this same CDR3. The V call is TRBV5-1, the J call TRBJ2-3; D is unclear. The CDR3 has 14 residues. V was pared by 0 bases and J by 1 base, with 6 bases between. Per the germline V gene, CDR1 is SGHRS and CDR2 is YFSETQ. The CDR3 protein is CASSLVAGTDTQYF. Written as DNA, the CDR3 is TGCGCCAGCAGCTTGGTTGCGGGCACAGATACGCAGTATTTT.

V and J are TRBV5-4 and TRBJ2-3; D may be TRBD2 (5 bases). The CDR3 has 14 residues. Germline V gene data show CDR1 as SGHNT and CDR2 as YYREEE (reference sequence). Trimming took 2 bases from V and 5 from J, leaving 12 bases between them. In DNA, the CDR3 is TGTGCCAGCAGCTTAAGCGGAACCGGAGATACGCAGTATTTT. Protein sequence: CASSLSGTGDTQYF.

This sequence joins TRBV27 and TRBJ1-2, with D maybe TRBD1 (6 bases). V shed 4 bases and J shed 8 bases, with 14 bases lying between them. The germline gives CDR1 MNHEY, CDR2 SMNVEV (reference sequence). The CDR3 is made up of 13 amino acids. The CDR3 DNA follows: TGTGCCAGCAGTTCGGACAGACGAATGGGCTACACCTTC. Translating it yields CASSSDRRMGYTF.

The V gene is TRBV5-4, the J gene TRBJ2-1; D is unresolved. The CDR3 has 13 amino acids. V was cut by 0 bases and J by 7 bases, with 8 bases left in between. The germline CDR1 and CDR2 sequences are SGHNT and YYREEE (reference sequence). CDR3 coding DNA: TGTGCCAGCAGCTTGGGGGGTAAGAATGAGCAGTTCTTC. The encoded protein is CASSLGGKNEQFF.

This sequence joins TRBV19 and TRBJ1-1; 9 positions match TRBD1. Germline V gene data show CDR1 as LNHDA and CDR2 as SQIVND (reference sequence). The V gene end was trimmed by 6 bases and the J gene end by 5 bases; junction bases not matched to a gene: 7. The CDR3 spans 14 residues. The CDR3 DNA reads as TGTGCCAGTAGCCCACAGGGGGCGCCAACTGAAGCTTTCTTT. Protein sequence: CASSPQGAPTEAFF. Combining the CDR3 with reference TRBV19 and TRBJ1-1 gives the whole variable domain DGGITQSPKYLFRKEGQNVTLSCEQNLNHDAMYWYRQDPGQGLRLIYYSQIVNDFQKGDIAEGYSVSREKKESFPLTVTSAQKNPTAFYLCASSPQGAPTEAFFGQGTRLTVV.

The rearrangement uses TRBV30 and TRBJ2-1; unclear D gene. This CDR3 has 13 amino acids. The germline gives CDR1 GTSNPN, CDR2 SVGIG (reference sequence). Trimming removed 2 bases from V and 7 bases from J, with 12 bases in between. CDR3 in amino acids: CAWSLGTRNEQFF. The CDR3 bases are TGTGCCTGGAGTCTCGGTACCAGGAATGAGCAGTTCTTC.

This clone has only a few counts. The chain joins TRBV7-3 to TRBJ1-1; unclear D gene. The CDR3 contains 14 residues. Germline-derived CDR1 and CDR2 are SGHTA and FQGTGA. Between the trimmed V and J ends, which lost 1 base and 5 bases, there was a span of 11 bases. For the CDR3, the DNA is TGTGCCAGCAGCTTAAGGAGGGAATGGACTGAAGCTTTCTTT. This codes for CASSLRREWTEAFF.

Concerning this clone: Because it lacks the conserved phenylalanine or tryptophan at the end, this CDR3 is likely a read error. Because the CDR3's place on the DNA is in doubt, the DNA is left out and the CDR3 is given as listed by TCRdb. J is TRBJ1-2 and V is TRBV11-2. Both ends counted, the CDR3 spans 12 residues. Germline V gene sequence: CDR1 SGHAT, CDR2 FQNNGV. The CDR3 here is CASSFDIVSSSA.

V is TRBV21-1 and J is TRBJ2-4; the table's D call, TRBD1, has no DNA check behind it. TRBV21-1 is recorded as a pseudogene. The CDR3 has 16 residues. The CDR3 sequence is CASSKGQGWAKNIQYF. DNA of the CDR3: TGTGCCAGCAGCAAGGGGCAGGGGTGGGCCAAAAACATTCAGTACTTC.

V is TRBV5-6 and J is TRBJ1-1, with 10 bases that match TRBD1. Germline CDR1 SGHDT, CDR2 YYEEEE. This CDR3 has 16 amino acids. V shed 2 bases and J 2 bases; nucleotides not matched to a gene: 6. This CDR3 is CASSFQDRGVNTEAFF. CDR3 DNA sequence: TGTGCCAGCAGCTTTCAGGACAGGGGGGTTAACACTGAAGCTTTCTTT.

This rearrangement joins TRBV6-6 to TRBJ1-5; the D is unclear. Trimming pared 7 bases from V and 2 bases from J, leaving 6 bases between. Germline CDR1 MNHNY, CDR2 SVGAGI (reference sequence). The CDR3 has 12 residues. This chain's CDR3 is CASKAGNQPQHF. CDR3 in DNA: TGTGCCAGCAAGGCGGGCAATCAGCCCCAGCATTTT.

The chain couples TRBV11-2 to TRBJ2-1, with 8 bases lining up with TRBD2. Germline assignment: CDR1 SGHAT and CDR2 FQNNGV. After removal of 4 bases from V and 2 bases from J, the junction contained 7 bases not matched to a gene. The CDR3 loop spans 16 amino acids. CDR3 amino acids: CASSWKSGSPYNEQFF. DNA of the CDR3: TGTGCCAGCAGCTGGAAAAGCGGGAGCCCCTACAATGAGCAGTTCTTC. Complete variable domain (other parts from reference TRBV11-2 and TRBJ2-1): EAGVAQSPRYKIIEKRQSVAFWCNPISGHATLYWYQQILGQGPKLLIQFQNNGVVDDSQLPKDRFSAERLKGVDSTLKIQPAKLEDSAVYLCASSWKSGSPYNEQFFGPGTRLTVL.

V and J are TRBV5-1 and TRBJ2-5; 11 bases are shared with TRBD1. CDR3 length: 16 residues. J gave up 2 bases and V 2 bases, and 5 bases lay outside the gene matches. CDR1 and CDR2 (germline): SGHRS, YFSETQ. The CDR3 DNA is TGCGCCAGCAGCTTCCGGGACAGGGGGGTTCAAGAGACCCAGTACTTC. Its translation is CASSFRDRGVQETQYF. The full variable domain, with the rest looked up from reference TRBV5-1 and TRBJ2-5, is KAGVTQTPRYLIKTRGQQVTLSCSPISGHRSVSWYQQTPGQGLQFLFEYFSETQRNKGNFPGRFSGRQFSNSRSEMNVSTLELGDSALYLCASSFRDRGVQETQYFGPGTRLLVL.

The chain is built from TRBV30 and TRBJ2-3, with D possibly being TRBD2 (5 bases). The CDR3 is 17 residues long. V dropped 1 base and J dropped 3 bases, with 20 bases sitting between them. Germline CDR1 and CDR2: GTSNPN and SVGIG (reference sequence). CDR3 protein: CAWSAPVGSAPTDTQYF. For the CDR3, the DNA is TGTGCCTGGAGTGCTCCTGTGGGGAGCGCTCCAACAGATACGCAGTATTTT.

The rearrangement links TRBV6-6 to TRBJ2-2; tentatively, D is TRBD1 (5 bases). CDR1 MNHNY and CDR2 SVGAGI come from the germline V gene (reference sequence). V was cut by 2 bases and J by 6 bases, with 10 bases left in between. The CDR3 contains 14 residues. The CDR3 protein is CASSYDRGPGELFF. The DNA of the CDR3 is TGTGCCAGCAGTTACGATAGGGGCCCCGGGGAGCTGTTTTTT.

The chain is built from TRBV4-3 and TRBJ1-2, with a possible D match to TRBD1 (6 bases). CDR1 is LGHNA, CDR2 YSLEER, per germline. There are 17 residues in the CDR3. V was pared by 1 base and J by 1 base, with 16 bases between. CDR3 in amino acids: CASSQVKAGHFNYGYTF. DNA for the CDR3: TGCGCCAGCAGCCAAGTAAAAGCGGGACACTTTAACTATGGCTACACCTTC.

This chain connects TRBV28 to TRBJ1-2; weak D call: TRBD1 (6 bases). Germline CDR1 and CDR2: MDHEN and SYDVKM. V lost 2 bases, J lost 5 bases, and 15 bases lay in between. CDR3 size: 15 residues. The chain's CDR3 is CASSLVTGGAYGYTF. The CDR3 DNA reads TGTGCCAGCAGTTTAGTCACCGGGGGCGCATATGGCTACACCTTC.

This chain uses TRBV15 with TRBJ2-1, with 12 bases that match TRBD2. The CDR3 runs 22 residues. V gave up 0 bases and J gave up 2 bases; unmatched junction bases: 17. CDR1 and CDR2 from the germline V gene are LNHNV and YYDKDF (reference sequence). The CDR3 DNA reads TGTGCCACCAGCAGAGATATGCTACTAGCGGGAGGCCCCGTCAGGACCTACAATGAGCAGTTCTTC. Translation: CATSRDMLLAGGPVRTYNEQFF.

On this clone: The sample has other DNA sequences that encode this CDR3 too. V usage is TRBV18 and J usage is TRBJ2-7, with no clear D. Germline assignment: CDR1 KGHSH and CDR2 LQKENI. The CDR3 totals 13 residues. Trimming removed 3 bases from V and 1 base from J, with 7 bases in between. This chain's CDR3 is CASSPGISYEQYF. The CDR3 nucleotides are TGTGCCAGCTCACCGGGAATTTCCTACGAGCAGTACTTC.

The CDR3 spells CASSHHSYRLSGNTIYF. CDR3 coding DNA: TGCGCCAGCAGTCATCATTCTTACAGGCTCTCTGGAAACACCATATATTTT. The rearrangement joins TRBV23-1 to TRBJ1-3; TRBD1 is a possible D gene (5 bases). TRBV23-1 qualifies as an ORF whose function is uncertain. The length of the CDR3 is 17 residues. The V gene lost 3 bases and the J gene lost 0 bases, with 15 bases spanning the gap.

The rearrangement uses TRBV18 and TRBJ1-4, with D perhaps TRBD1 (5 bases). The CDR3 length is 13 residues. V was clipped by 6 bases and J by 3 bases, with 8 bases between them. CDR1 and CDR2 from the germline V gene are KGHSH and LQKENI. This CDR3 is CASSQGPNEKLFF. CDR3 bases: TGTGCCAGCTCCCAGGGTCCTAATGAAAAACTGTTTTTT.

The rearrangement uses TRBV28 and TRBJ1-2, with D uncertain. CDR3 length: 13 amino acids. Germline CDR1 MDHEN, CDR2 SYDVKM. Trimming took 7 bases from V and 8 from J, leaving 17 bases between them. DNA for the CDR3: TGTGCCAGCACCCCGTCCGGGGATCGGGGCTACACCTTC. Translated, it gives CASTPSGDRGYTF.

Notes on this clone: The same CDR3 can be traced to other DNA sequences in this sample. This chain links TRBV2 with TRBJ1-2; 8 nucleotides agree with TRBD1. V lost 6 bases and J lost 4; bases outside the gene matches: 4. This CDR3 comprises 13 residues. From germline, CDR1 is SNHLY and CDR2 FYNNEI. CDR3 coding DNA: TGTGCCAGCAGCACCACAGGGGGCTATGGCTACACCTTC. This sequence encodes CASSTTGGYGYTF.

This rearrangement joins TRBV5-4 to TRBJ2-5, with D possibly matching TRBD2 (7 bases). CDR1 and CDR2 from the germline V gene are SGHNT and YYREEE (reference sequence). Between the trimmed V and J ends, which lost 4 bases and 2 bases, there was a span of 18 bases. CDR3 size: 16 residues. CDR3 coding DNA: TGTGCCAGCAGCCCAGGAGGGGGGGATTTACAAGAGACCCAGTACTTC. It is translated as CASSPGGGDLQETQYF.